This passage covers 3 T cell receptor beta chains from one sample sequenced in a study of shared clonotypes between healthy human individuals. The method was immunoSEQ multiplex PCR; TCRdb's version includes in-frame clones alone and lacks a portion of them. The data contain almost 750,000 clones, 72% of them singletons. Sequenced: memory CD4+ T cells sorted from blood. Subset reported: CD45RA-negative fraction. The receptors stem from a woman aged 25 to 39 in good health.

J is TRBJ1-5 and V is TRBV10-3; weak D call: TRBD1 (6 bases). The germline V and J ends were trimmed by 4 bases and 6 bases, with 16 bases remaining between them. CDR3 length: 15 residues. Per the germline V gene, CDR1 is ENHRY and CDR2 is SYGVKD. In DNA form, the CDR3 reads TGTGCCATCAGTGTAGGGGGGGAAGACGGTCAGCCCCAGCATTTT. Its translation: CAISVGGEDGQPQHF.

The rearrangement uses TRBV5-4 and TRBJ2-7, with TRBD2 identical over 8 bases. CDR1 and CDR2 (germline): SGHNT, YYREEE (reference sequence). The V and J ends lost 4 bases and 4 bases, in that order; junction bases with no gene match: 16. The CDR3 covers 17 residues. CDR3 DNA: TGTGCCAGCAGCCGGGGTGCTAGCGGGCAGAGTGGTTACGAGCAGTACTTC. Translation gives CASSRGASGQSGYEQYF.

The chain joins TRBV29-1 to TRBJ2-1; D unresolved. CDR1 and CDR2 from the germline V gene are SQVTM and ANQGSEA. There are 13 residues in the CDR3. V was clipped by 6 bases and J by 0 bases, with 9 bases between them. Here the CDR3 reads CSVRISSYNEQFF. DNA of the CDR3: TGCAGCGTCCGTATTAGCTCCTACAATGAGCAGTTCTTC.